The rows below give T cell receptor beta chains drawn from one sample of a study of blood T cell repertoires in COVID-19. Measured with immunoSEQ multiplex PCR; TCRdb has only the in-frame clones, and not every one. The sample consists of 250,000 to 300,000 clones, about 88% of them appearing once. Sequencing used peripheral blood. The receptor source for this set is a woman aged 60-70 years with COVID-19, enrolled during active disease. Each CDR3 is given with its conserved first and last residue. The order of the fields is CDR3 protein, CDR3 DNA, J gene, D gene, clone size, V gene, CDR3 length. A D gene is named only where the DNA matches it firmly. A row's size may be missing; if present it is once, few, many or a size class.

CASSEAGGLGEKLFF	TGTGCCAGCAGTGAAGCAGGGGGACTTGGTGAAAAACTGTTTTTT	TRBJ1-4	TRBD1	.	TRBV25-1	15
CASSRGTSGRNEQFF	TGTGCCAGCAGCCGAGGGACTAGCGGGAGGAATGAGCAGTTCTTC	TRBJ2-1	TRBD2	.	TRBV3-1/TRBV3-2	15
CASSPRALSTDTQYF	TGTGCCAGCAGCCCCAGGGCTTTAAGCACAGATACGCAGTATTTT	TRBJ2-3	.	.	TRBV5-4	15
CSVTGGDGYTF	TGCAGCGTGACAGGGGGTGATGGCTACACCTTC	TRBJ1-2	TRBD1	few	TRBV29-1	11
CASSAGLAGGAFYEQYF	TGTGCCAGTAGCGCGGGACTAGCGGGAGGTGCTTTCTACGAGCAGTACTTC	TRBJ2-7	TRBD2	.	TRBV19	17
CASSIESTSGNTGELFF	TGCGCCAGCAGCATAGAAAGCACTAGCGGAAACACCGGGGAGCTGTTTTTT	TRBJ2-2	TRBD2	.	TRBV4-1	17
CASSRLAGLNNEQFF	TGTGCCAGCAGTAGGCTAGCGGGGCTAAACAATGAGCAGTTCTTC	TRBJ2-1	TRBD2	.	TRBV6-2/TRBV6-3	15
CASSRTGSYGYTF	TGTGCCAGCAGCCGAACAGGGAGCTATGGCTACACCTTC	TRBJ1-2	.	.	TRBV6-5	13
CSVRDGGGTEAFF	TGCAGCGTCAGAGATGGGGGGGGGACTGAAGCTTTCTTT	TRBJ1-1	.	.	TRBV29-1	13
CASNRGNQPQHF	TGTGCCAGTAACAGGGGAAATCAGCCCCAGCATTTT	TRBJ1-5	TRBD1	.	TRBV12-3/TRBV12-4	12
CASSLGAGRLGQPQHF	TGTGCCAGCAGCTTAGGGGCAGGGCGGTTAGGGCAGCCCCAGCATTTT	TRBJ1-5	.	.	TRBV7-8	16
CASSPTGGSNYGYTF	TGTGCCAGCAGTCCGACAGGGGGTTCTAACTATGGCTACACCTTC	TRBJ1-2	TRBD1	.	TRBV6-5	15
CASSPVGADTQYF	TGCGCCAGCAGCCCAGTCGGGGCAGATACGCAGTATTTT	TRBJ2-3	.	once	TRBV5-1	13
CASSPLQGAQETQYF	TGTGCCAGCAGCCCCTTACAGGGGGCTCAAGAGACCCAGTACTTC	TRBJ2-5	TRBD1	.	TRBV7-3	15
CASKTKTILDTQYF	TGTGCCAGCAAAACTAAGACTATTCTAGATACGCAGTATTTT	TRBJ2-3	.	.	TRBV6-5	14
CSVGEGAQAFF	TGCAGCGTTGGGGAAGGGGCCCAAGCTTTCTTT	TRBJ1-1	.	.	TRBV29-1	11
CASSPGIQGNQPQHF	TGTGCCAGCTCACCAGGTATTCAGGGGAATCAGCCCCAGCATTTT	TRBJ1-5	.	.	TRBV18	15
CASSLAGTVGYTF	TGTGCCAGCAGCTTAGCCGGGACTGTAGGCTACACCTTC	TRBJ1-2	.	.	TRBV11-2	13
CASRRHEVGYTF	TGTGCCAGCAGGCGCCACGAAGTTGGCTACACCTTC	TRBJ1-2	.	.	TRBV2	12
CASSQDLYGGSSYNSPLHF	TGTGCCAGCAGCCAAGATCTTTATGGGGGGAGCTCCTATAATTCACCCCTCCACTTT	TRBJ1-6	.	.	TRBV3-1/TRBV3-2	19
CASGLGQGTEAFF	TGTGCTAGTGGTTTGGGACAGGGAACTGAAGCTTTCTTT	TRBJ1-1	TRBD1	.	TRBV12-5	13
CASSAPGTYEQYF	TGTGCCAGCAGTGCCCCGGGAACCTACGAGCAGTACTTC	TRBJ2-7	.	.	TRBV6-6	13
CASSSGTSSSEQYF	TGTGCCAGCAGTTCCGGGACTAGCAGTTCCGAGCAGTACTTC	TRBJ2-7	TRBD2	.	TRBV7-7	14
CASSRGGPKVETQYF	TGTGCCAGCAGCCGAGGGGGCCCCAAAGTGGAGACCCAGTACTTC	TRBJ2-5	TRBD1	.	TRBV6-5	15
CSVEEGRGMISTDTQYF	TGCAGCGTTGAAGAAGGTCGGGGGATGATTAGCACAGATACGCAGTATTTT	TRBJ2-3	.	.	TRBV29-1	17
CASSNTWGRNEKLFF	TGTGCCAGCAGTAACACGTGGGGGCGGAATGAAAAACTGTTTTTT	TRBJ1-4	.	.	TRBV6-5	15
CASSPQGLDTIYF	TGTGCCAGCAGCCCTCAGGGGTTGGACACCATATATTTT	TRBJ1-3	.	.	TRBV11-1	13
CASSRSTRTDKKFF	TGTGCCAGCAGCCGCTCAACCCGGACTGACAAGAAGTTCTTC	TRBJ2-1	.	once	TRBV4-2	14
CASSELPGQNTEAFF	TGTGCCAGCAGTGAACTTCCGGGACAGAACACTGAAGCTTTCTTT	TRBJ1-1	.	.	TRBV2	15
CATTSTPTYNEQFF	TGTGCCACGACTAGTACACCAACCTACAATGAGCAGTTCTTC	TRBJ2-1	.	.	TRBV10-3	14
CASRVPGGGSSYNEQFF	TGTGCCAGCAGAGTCCCCGGGGGGGGGAGCTCCTACAATGAGCAGTTCTTC	TRBJ2-1	TRBD2	few	TRBV27	17
CSASLSGSGVYNEQFF	TGCAGTGCTAGTCTGAGCGGGAGTGGGGTCTACAATGAGCAGTTCTTC	TRBJ2-1	TRBD2	.	TRBV20-1	16
CASSFLLAGRPNEQFF	TGTGCCAGCAGTTTCTTACTAGCGGGTCGACCAAATGAGCAGTTCTTC	TRBJ2-1	TRBD2	.	TRBV27	16
CASSLAWAGALYEQFF	TGTGCCAGCAGCTTAGCCTGGGCGGGAGCTCTCTATGAGCAGTTCTTC	TRBJ2-1	TRBD2	once	TRBV5-6	16
CASSFVGELFF	TGTGCCAGCAGTTTCGTCGGGGAGCTGTTTTTT	TRBJ2-2	.	.	TRBV12-3/TRBV12-4	11
CASSPRTGGDNQPQHF	TGTGCCAGTAGTCCGAGGACAGGGGGCGACAATCAGCCCCAGCATTTT	TRBJ1-5	TRBD1	.	TRBV19	16
CASSRPGTGGILGYTF	TGTGCCAGCAGTCGTCCCGGGACAGGTGGGATCTTGGGCTACACCTTC	TRBJ1-2	TRBD1	.	TRBV6-2/TRBV6-3	16
CATSRDVSSYNEQFF	TGTGCCACCAGCAGAGACGTTAGCTCCTACAATGAGCAGTTCTTC	TRBJ2-1	.	few	TRBV15	15